This TCR beta chain was obtained from a study of CD4 T cells in relation to SARS-CoV-2 and coronaviruses. Assay used: immunoSEQ multiplex PCR; TCRdb lists only in-frame clones, some missing. The sample lists tens of thousands of clones; approximately 94% were seen once. Whole-study results and caveats: SARS-CoV-2-driven expansion was significantly weaker in crossreactive than monoreactive clones. According to naive versus memory sequencing, detected responses are memory recall, not newly primed. Samples before the pandemic and after infection were not matched within any donor.

For this clone: Antigen specificity is unknown.

CD4+ T cells from unexposed donors were obtained before the COVID-19 pandemic (2011-2018). Germline CDR1 reads MDHEN; CDR2 reads SYDVKM. V lost 3 bases and J lost 8; bases outside the gene matches: 4. This CDR3 is built from 14 residues. This TCR was recovered from a human donor in good health. Sequenced material: naive CD4+ T cells from PBMCs. Subset denoted: naive CD4+ T cells isolated by negative enrichment. The rearrangement joins TRBV28 to TRBJ1-4, with 9 nucleotides matching TRBD1. The CDR3 DNA is TGTGCCAGCAGTTTGGGACAGGGAGCCGAAAAACTGTTTTTT. Its protein product is CASSLGQGAEKLFF.